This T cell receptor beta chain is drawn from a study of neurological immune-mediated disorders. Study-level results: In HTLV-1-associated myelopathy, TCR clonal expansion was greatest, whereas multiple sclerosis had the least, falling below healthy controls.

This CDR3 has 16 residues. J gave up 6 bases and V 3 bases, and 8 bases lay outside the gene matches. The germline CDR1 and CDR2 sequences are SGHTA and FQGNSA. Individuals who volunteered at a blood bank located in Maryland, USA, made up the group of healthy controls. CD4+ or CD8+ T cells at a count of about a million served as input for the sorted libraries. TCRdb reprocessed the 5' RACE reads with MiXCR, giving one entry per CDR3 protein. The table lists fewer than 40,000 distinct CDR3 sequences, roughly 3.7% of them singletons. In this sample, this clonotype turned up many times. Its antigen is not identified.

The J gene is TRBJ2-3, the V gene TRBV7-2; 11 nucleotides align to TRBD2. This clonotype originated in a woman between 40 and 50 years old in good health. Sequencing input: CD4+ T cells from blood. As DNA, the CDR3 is TGTGCCAGCAGCTTGACTAGCGGGGTCTCTTCGGATACGCAGTATTTT. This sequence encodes CASSLTSGVSSDTQYF.